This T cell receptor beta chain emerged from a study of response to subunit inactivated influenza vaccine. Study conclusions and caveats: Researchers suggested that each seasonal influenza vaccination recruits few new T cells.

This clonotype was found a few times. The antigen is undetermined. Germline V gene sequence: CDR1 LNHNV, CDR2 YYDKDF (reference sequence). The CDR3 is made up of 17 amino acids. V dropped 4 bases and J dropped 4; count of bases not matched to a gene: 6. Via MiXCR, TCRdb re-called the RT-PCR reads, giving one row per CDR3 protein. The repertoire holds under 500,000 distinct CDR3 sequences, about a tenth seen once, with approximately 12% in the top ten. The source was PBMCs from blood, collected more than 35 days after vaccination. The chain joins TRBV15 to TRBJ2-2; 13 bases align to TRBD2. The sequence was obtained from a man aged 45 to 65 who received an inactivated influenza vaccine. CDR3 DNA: TGTGCCACCAGCATCGGACTAGCGGGGGAGGGCACCGGGGAGCTGTTTTTT. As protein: CATSIGLAGEGTGELFF.